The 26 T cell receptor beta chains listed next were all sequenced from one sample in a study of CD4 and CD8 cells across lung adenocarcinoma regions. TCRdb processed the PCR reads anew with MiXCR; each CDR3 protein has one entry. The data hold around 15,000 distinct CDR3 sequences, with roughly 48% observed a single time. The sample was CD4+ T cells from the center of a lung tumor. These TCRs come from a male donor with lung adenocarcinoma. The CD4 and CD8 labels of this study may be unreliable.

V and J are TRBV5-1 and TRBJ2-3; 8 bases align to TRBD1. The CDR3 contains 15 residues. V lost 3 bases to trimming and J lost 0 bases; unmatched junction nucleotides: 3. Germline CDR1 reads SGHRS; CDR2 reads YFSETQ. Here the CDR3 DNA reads TGCGCCAGCAGCTCCGGGACAGGAAGCACAGATACGCAGTATTTT. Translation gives CASSSGTGSTDTQYF.

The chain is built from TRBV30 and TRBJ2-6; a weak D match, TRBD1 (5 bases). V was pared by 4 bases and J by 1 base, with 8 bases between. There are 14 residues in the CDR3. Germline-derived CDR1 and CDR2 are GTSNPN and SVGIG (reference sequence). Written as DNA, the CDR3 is TGTGCCTGGAAGGGGCTATCTGGGGCCAACGTCCTGACTTTC. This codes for CAWKGLSGANVLTF.

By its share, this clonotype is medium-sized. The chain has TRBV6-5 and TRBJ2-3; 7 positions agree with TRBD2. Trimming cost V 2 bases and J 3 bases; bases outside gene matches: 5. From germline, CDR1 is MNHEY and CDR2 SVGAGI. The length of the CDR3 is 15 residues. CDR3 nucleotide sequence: TGTGCCAGCAGTTACCGGGACGGGAGGACAGATACGCAGTATTTT. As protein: CASSYRDGRTDTQYF.

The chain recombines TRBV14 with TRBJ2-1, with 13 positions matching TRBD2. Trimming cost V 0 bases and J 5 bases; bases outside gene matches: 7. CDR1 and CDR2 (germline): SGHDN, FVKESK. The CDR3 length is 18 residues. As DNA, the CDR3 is TGTGCCAGCAGCCAAGATCCGGGTGGGACTAGCGGGAACAATGAGCAGTTCTTC. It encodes CASSQDPGGTSGNNEQFF.

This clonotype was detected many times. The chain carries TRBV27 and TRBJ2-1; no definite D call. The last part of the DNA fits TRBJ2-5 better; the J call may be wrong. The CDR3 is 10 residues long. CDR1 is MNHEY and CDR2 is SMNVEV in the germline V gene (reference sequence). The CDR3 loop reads CASSLETQYF. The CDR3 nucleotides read TGTGCCAGCAGTTTAGAGACCCAGTACTTC.

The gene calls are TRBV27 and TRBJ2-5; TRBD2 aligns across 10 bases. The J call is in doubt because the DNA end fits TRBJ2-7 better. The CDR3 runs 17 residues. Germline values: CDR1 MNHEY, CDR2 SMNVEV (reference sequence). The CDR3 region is CASSLEGTVAGGYEQYF. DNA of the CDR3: TGTGCCAGCAGTTTAGAGGGGACAGTAGCGGGAGGATACGAGCAGTACTTC.

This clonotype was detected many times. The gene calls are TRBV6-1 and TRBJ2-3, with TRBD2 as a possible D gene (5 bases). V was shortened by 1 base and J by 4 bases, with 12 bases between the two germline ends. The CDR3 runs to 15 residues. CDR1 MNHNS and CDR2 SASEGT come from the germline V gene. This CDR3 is CASSEGGLAADTQYF. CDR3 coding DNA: TGTGCCAGCAGTGAAGGTGGTCTAGCCGCAGATACGCAGTATTTT.

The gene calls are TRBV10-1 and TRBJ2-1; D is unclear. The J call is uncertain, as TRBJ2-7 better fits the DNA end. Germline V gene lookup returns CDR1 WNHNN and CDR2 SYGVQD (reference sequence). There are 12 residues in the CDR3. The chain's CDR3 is CASILSIHEQYF. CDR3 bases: TGCGCCAGCATCCTTAGTATCCACGAGCAGTACTTC.

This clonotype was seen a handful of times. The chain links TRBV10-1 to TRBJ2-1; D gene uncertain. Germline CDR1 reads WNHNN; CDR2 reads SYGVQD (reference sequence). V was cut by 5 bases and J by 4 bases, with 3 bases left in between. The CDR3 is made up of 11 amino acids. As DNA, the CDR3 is TGCGCCAGCAGTACTTACAATGAGCAGTTCTTC. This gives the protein CASSTYNEQFF.

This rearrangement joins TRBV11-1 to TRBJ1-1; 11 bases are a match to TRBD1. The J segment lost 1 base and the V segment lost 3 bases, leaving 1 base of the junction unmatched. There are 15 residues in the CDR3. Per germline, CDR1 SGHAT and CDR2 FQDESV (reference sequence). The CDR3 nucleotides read TGTGCCAGCAGCTTGGGACAGGGGGGGAACACTGAAGCTTTCTTT. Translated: CASSLGQGGNTEAFF.

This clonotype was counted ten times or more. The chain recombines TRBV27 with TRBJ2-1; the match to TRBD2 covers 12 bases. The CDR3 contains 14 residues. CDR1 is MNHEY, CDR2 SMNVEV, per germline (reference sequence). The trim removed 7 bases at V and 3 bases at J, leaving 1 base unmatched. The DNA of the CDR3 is TGTGCCAGCAAACTAGCGGGAGGCTACAATGAGCAGTTCTTC. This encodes CASKLAGGYNEQFF.

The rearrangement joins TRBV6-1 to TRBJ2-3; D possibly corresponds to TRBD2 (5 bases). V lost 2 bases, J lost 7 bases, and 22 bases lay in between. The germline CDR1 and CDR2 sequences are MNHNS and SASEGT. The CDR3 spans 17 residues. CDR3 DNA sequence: TGTGCCAGCAGTGAATCCCTCAACCCACTCACTAGGAATACGCAGTATTTT. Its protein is CASSESLNPLTRNTQYF.

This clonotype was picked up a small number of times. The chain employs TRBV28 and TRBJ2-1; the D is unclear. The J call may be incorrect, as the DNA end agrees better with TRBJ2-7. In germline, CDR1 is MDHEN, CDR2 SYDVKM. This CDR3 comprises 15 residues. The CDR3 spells CASSFVSDLSYEQYF. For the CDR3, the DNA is TGTGCCAGCAGTTTTGTGAGCGACCTGTCCTACGAGCAGTACTTC.

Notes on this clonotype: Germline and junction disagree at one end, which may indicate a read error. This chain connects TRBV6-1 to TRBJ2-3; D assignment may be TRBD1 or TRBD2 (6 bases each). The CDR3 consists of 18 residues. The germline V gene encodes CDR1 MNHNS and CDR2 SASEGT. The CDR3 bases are TGTGCCAGCAGTGAACTGTCCGCTGGGGGGCGTGTGGAAGATACGCAGTACTTT. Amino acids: CASSELSAGGRVEDTQYF.

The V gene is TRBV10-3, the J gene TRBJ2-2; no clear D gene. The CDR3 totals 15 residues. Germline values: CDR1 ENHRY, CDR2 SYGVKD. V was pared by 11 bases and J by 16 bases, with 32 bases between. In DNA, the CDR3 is TGTGCCCTGGGCCTCCAGGCCGTGAGCACAGATAAGCAGTTTTTT. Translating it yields CALGLQAVSTDKQFF.

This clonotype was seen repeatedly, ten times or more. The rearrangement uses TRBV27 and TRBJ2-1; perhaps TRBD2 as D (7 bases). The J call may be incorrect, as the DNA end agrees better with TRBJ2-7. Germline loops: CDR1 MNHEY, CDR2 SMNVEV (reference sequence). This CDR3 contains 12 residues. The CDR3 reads CASRGGAYEQYF. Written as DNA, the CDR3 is TGTGCCAGCAGAGGGGGGGCCTACGAGCAGTACTTC.

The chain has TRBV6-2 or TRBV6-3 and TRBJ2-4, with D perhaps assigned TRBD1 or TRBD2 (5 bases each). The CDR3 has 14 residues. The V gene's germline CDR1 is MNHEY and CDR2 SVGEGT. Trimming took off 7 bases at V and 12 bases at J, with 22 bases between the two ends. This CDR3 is CASKPGQAKDTQYF. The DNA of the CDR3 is TGTGCCAGCAAACCGGGGCAAGCCAAAGATACTCAGTACTTC.

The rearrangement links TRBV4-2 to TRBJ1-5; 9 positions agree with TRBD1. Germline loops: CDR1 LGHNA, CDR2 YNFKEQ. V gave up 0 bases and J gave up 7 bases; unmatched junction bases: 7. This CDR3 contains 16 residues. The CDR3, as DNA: TGTGCCAGCAGCCAAGATTGGGGACAGGGTGGACAGCCCCAGCATTTT. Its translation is CASSQDWGQGGQPQHF.

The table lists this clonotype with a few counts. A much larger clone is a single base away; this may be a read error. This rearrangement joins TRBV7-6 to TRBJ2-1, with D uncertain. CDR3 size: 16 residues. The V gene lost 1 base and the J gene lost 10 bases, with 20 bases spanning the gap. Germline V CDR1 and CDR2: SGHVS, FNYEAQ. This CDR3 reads CASSLGLWSGTGEQFF. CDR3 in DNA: TGTGCCAGCAGCTTAGGCCTCTGGTCAGGTACCGGGGAGCAGTTCTTC.

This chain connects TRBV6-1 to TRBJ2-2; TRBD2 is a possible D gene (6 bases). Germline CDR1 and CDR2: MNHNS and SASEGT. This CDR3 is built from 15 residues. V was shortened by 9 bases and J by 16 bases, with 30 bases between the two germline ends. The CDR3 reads CARGLQAGSTETQFF. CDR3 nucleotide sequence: TGTGCCAGGGGACTCCAGGCTGGGAGTACAGAGACGCAGTTTTTT.

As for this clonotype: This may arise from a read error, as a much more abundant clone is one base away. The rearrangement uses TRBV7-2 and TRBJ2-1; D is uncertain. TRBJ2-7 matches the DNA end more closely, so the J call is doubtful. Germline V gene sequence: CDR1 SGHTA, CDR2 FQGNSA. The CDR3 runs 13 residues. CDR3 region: CASSLAGNNEQYF. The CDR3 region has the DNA TGTGCCAGCAGCTTAGCCGGAAACAATGAGCAGTACTTC.

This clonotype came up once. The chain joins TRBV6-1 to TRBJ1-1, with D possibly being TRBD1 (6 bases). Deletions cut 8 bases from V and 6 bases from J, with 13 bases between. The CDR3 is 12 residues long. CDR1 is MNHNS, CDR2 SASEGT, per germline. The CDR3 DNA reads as TGTGCCAGCCGAACAGGGCTCGCTGAAGCTTTCTTT. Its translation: CASRTGLAEAFF.

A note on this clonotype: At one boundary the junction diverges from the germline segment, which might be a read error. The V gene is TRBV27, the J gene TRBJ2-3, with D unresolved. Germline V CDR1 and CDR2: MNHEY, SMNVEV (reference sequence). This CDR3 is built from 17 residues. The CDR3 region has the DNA TGTGCCAGCAGTCCGGGCCGAGGAGCCTCTGGGAAAGAGACCCAGTACTTT. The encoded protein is CASSPGRGASGKETQYF.

The CDR3 DNA reads TGCGCCAGCAGGGAGACAGCCGCTGTAGATACGCAGTATTTT. Encoded protein: CASRETAAVDTQYF. The chain combines TRBV5-1 with TRBJ2-3, with TRBD1 as a possible D gene (5 bases). Looked up from germline, CDR1 is SGHRS and CDR2 is YFSETQ. The CDR3 runs 14 residues. V lost 5 bases and J lost 5, with 15 bases in between.

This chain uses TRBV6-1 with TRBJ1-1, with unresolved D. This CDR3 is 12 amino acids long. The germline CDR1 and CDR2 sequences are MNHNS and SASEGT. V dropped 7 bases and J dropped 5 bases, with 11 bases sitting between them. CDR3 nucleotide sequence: TGTGCCAGCACTAGGGTTTTTACTGAAGCTTTCTTT. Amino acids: CASTRVFTEAFF.

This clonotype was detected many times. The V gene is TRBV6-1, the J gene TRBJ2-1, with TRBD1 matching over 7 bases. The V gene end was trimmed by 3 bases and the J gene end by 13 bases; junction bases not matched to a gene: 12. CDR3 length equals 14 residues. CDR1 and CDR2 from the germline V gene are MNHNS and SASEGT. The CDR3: CASSEVPQGETQFF. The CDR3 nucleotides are TGTGCCAGCAGTGAGGTCCCCCAGGGGGAGACCCAGTTCTTC.